One sample yielded the 21 T cell receptor beta chains listed below, sequenced in a study of T cell clonotyping in hematopoietic cell transplantation (dated by TCRdb to 2020 to 2022). Library construction relied on the immunoSEQ multiplex PCR assay. TCRdb holds this immuneACCESS table with in-frame rearrangements only. Some clones are missing; in checked studies, unresolved V genes explain under half, and the rest has no known cause. The sample profile shows about 70,000 clones; roughly 93% of them were found once. The biggest ten clones account for around 1.6% of the sample. The sample taken for sequencing was peripheral blood mononuclear cells. These receptors were obtained from a man aged 50 or older in good health. Some clones in this sample may be carry-over from other donors' samples.

This chain joins TRBV6-1 and TRBJ2-1, with D hard to call. Germline loops: CDR1 MNHNS, CDR2 SASEGT. V shed 2 bases and J shed 7 bases, with 12 bases lying between them. This CDR3 is built from 14 residues. The CDR3 spells CASSEIWFGNEQFF. CDR3 nucleotide sequence: TGTGCCAGCAGTGAAATTTGGTTTGGGAATGAGCAGTTCTTC.

This chain connects TRBV2 to TRBJ2-1, with 9 bases aligning to TRBD2. Germline V gives CDR1 SNHLY, CDR2 FYNNEI. The CDR3 runs to 21 residues. The V gene end was trimmed by 5 bases and the J gene end by 0 bases; junction bases not matched to a gene: 20. The CDR3 is CASSILSSGGPFFSSYNEQFF. DNA for the CDR3: TGTGCCAGCAGTATTCTTTCGAGCGGGGGGCCCTTTTTTAGCTCCTACAATGAGCAGTTCTTC.

V is TRBV11-1 and J is TRBJ2-5; D call uncertain. The CDR3 consists of 12 residues. V was clipped by 3 bases and J by 5 bases, with 7 bases between them. The V gene's germline CDR1 is SGHAT and CDR2 FQDESV (reference sequence). In nucleotides, the CDR3 is TGTGCCAGCAGCTTCTGGACCGAGACCCAGTACTTC. Encoded protein: CASSFWTETQYF. Combining the CDR3 with reference TRBV11-1 and TRBJ2-5 gives the whole variable domain EAEVAQSPRYKITEKSQAVAFWCDPISGHATLYWYRQILGQGPELLVQFQDESVVDDSQLPKDRFSAERLKGVDSTLKIQPAELGDSAMYLCASSFWTETQYFGPGTRLLVL.

This chain's CDR3 is CASSEGTGKNEQFF. CDR3 nucleotide sequence: TGTGCCAGCAGCGAGGGGACAGGGAAAAATGAGCAGTTCTTC. This chain connects TRBV7-6 to TRBJ2-1; 9 nucleotides agree with TRBD1. The germline V gene encodes CDR1 SGHVS and CDR2 FNYEAQ. V was pared by 5 bases and J by 7 bases, with 6 bases of the junction left unmatched. The CDR3 extends over 14 amino acids.

This clone appeared once. The V gene is TRBV9, the J gene TRBJ1-6; tentative D call: TRBD1 (5 bases). V shed 0 bases and J shed 7 bases, with 8 bases lying between them. CDR3 length equals 14 residues. Per germline, CDR1 SGDLS and CDR2 YYNGEE. CDR3 bases: TGTGCCAGCAGCGTAGGGGGGGAGAATTCACCCCTCCACTTT. Its protein product is CASSVGGENSPLHF.

The rearrangement uses TRBV11-2 and TRBJ2-5, with D unclear. Trimming shortened V by 6 bases and J by 2 bases, and 16 bases separated the two germline ends. Germline V lookup: CDR1 SGHAT, CDR2 FQNNGV. The CDR3 extends over 15 amino acids. The CDR3, as DNA: TGTGCCAGCAGTTTCGTAGGACGGCAACAAGAGACCCAGTACTTC. Translated, it gives CASSFVGRQQETQYF. Using reference TRBV11-2 and TRBJ2-5 for the parts outside the CDR3, the full variable domain is EAGVAQSPRYKIIEKRQSVAFWCNPISGHATLYWYQQILGQGPKLLIQFQNNGVVDDSQLPKDRFSAERLKGVDSTLKIQPAKLEDSAVYLCASSFVGRQQETQYFGPGTRLLVL.

This chain links TRBV19 with TRBJ1-1; no reliable D call. Germline V gene lookup returns CDR1 LNHDA and CDR2 SQIVND (reference sequence). V lost 6 bases to trimming and J lost 6 bases, with 14 bases between them. This CDR3 comprises 13 residues. The CDR3 spells CASRFLAEPEAFF. The CDR3 region has the DNA TGTGCCAGTAGATTTTTGGCCGAGCCTGAAGCTTTCTTT.

The rearrangement uses TRBV15 and TRBJ1-5; D is unresolved. The germline V and J ends were trimmed by 8 bases and 5 bases, with 10 bases remaining between them. This CDR3 is built from 12 residues. CDR1 and CDR2 (germline): LNHNV, YYDKDF (reference sequence). This CDR3 reads CATSRGDQPQHF. CDR3 coding DNA: TGTGCCACCTCACGGGGTGATCAGCCCCAGCATTTT.

The rearrangement uses TRBV2 and TRBJ2-2; D may match TRBD1 or TRBD2 (5 bases each). The germline V gene encodes CDR1 SNHLY and CDR2 FYNNEI. This CDR3 is 16 amino acids long. Trimming stripped 10 bases from V and 5 bases from J, with 23 bases between. CDR3 coding DNA: TGTGCCATCGTCGTCGGGACCCAGATCCCAACCGGGGAGCTGTTTTTT. Translation: CAIVVGTQIPTGELFF.

This rearrangement joins TRBV5-6 to TRBJ2-7; TRBD1 matches 7 bases. Trimming removed 3 bases from V and 5 bases from J; junction bases left unmatched: 17. The germline gives CDR1 SGHDT, CDR2 YYEEEE. CDR3 length: 17 residues. The CDR3 sequence: CASSSIATRQGRDEQYF. The CDR3 DNA follows: TGTGCCAGCAGCTCAATCGCCACACGACAGGGTCGCGACGAGCAGTACTTC.

J is TRBJ2-7 and V is TRBV5-4; D may be TRBD1 (6 bases). There are 14 residues in the CDR3. The germline CDR1 and CDR2 sequences are SGHNT and YYREEE (reference sequence). V shed 2 bases and J shed 5 bases, with 14 bases lying between them. In DNA, the CDR3 is TGTGCCAGCAGCTTTACGGTACAGGGTAACGAGCAGTACTTC. Amino acid sequence: CASSFTVQGNEQYF.

The genes are TRBV5-4 and TRBJ2-7, with TRBD2 matching 13 bases. Germline values: CDR1 SGHNT, CDR2 YYREEE (reference sequence). V shed 0 bases, J shed 0 bases, and the junction held 6 bases outside the gene matches. The CDR3 spans 18 residues. This chain's CDR3 is CASSLGLAGGQSSYEQYF. The DNA of the CDR3 is TGTGCCAGCAGCTTGGGACTAGCGGGGGGACAAAGCTCCTACGAGCAGTACTTC.

The J gene is TRBJ2-1, the V gene TRBV10-1; D might be TRBD1 (5 bases). The CDR3 spans 15 residues. Trimming stripped 4 bases from V and 5 bases from J, with 15 bases between. Germline V lookup: CDR1 WNHNN, CDR2 SYGVQD (reference sequence). CDR3 amino acids: CASSVGLGQNNEQFF. The DNA of the CDR3 is TGCGCCAGCAGTGTGGGTCTAGGACAAAACAATGAGCAGTTCTTC.

V and J are TRBV29-1 and TRBJ1-1, with no clear D. The V end was cut by 0 bases, the J end by 1 base, with 6 bases between. Germline CDR1 and CDR2: SQVTM and ANQGSEA. The CDR3 loop spans 13 amino acids. In nucleotides, the CDR3 is TGCAGCGTTGAAGAACACGAGAACACTGAAGCTTTCTTT. It specifies CSVEEHENTEAFF. The variable domain in full, with the rest retrieved from reference TRBV29-1 and TRBJ1-1, is SAVISQKPSRDICQRGTSLTIQCQVDSQVTMMFWYRQQPGQSLTLIATANQGSEATYESGFVIDKFPISRPNLTFSTLTVSNMSPEDSSIYLCSVEEHENTEAFFGQGTRLTVV.

This clone has only one observation. The chain couples TRBV5-6 to TRBJ2-5; no clear D. The length of the CDR3 is 14 residues. Trimming removed 0 bases at V and 2 bases at J, with 8 bases between. Per the germline V gene, CDR1 is SGHDT and CDR2 is YYEEEE. The CDR3 DNA follows: TGTGCCAGCAGCTTGGCTAATAGTCAAGAGACCCAGTACTTC. Translation: CASSLANSQETQYF.

The rearrangement uses TRBV9 and TRBJ1-5, with TRBD1 as a possible D gene (5 bases). The CDR3 contains 14 residues. Germline assignment: CDR1 SGDLS and CDR2 YYNGEE. V lost 2 bases to trimming and J lost 8 bases, with 14 bases between them. The CDR3 DNA follows: TGTGCCAGCAGCGTCGGGGGTGGGGACGAGCCCCAGCATTTT. Amino acids: CASSVGGGDEPQHF.

This chain connects TRBV7-8 to TRBJ1-1, with D possibly TRBD1 on 6 matching bases. Trimming shortened V by 1 base and J by 1 base, and 16 bases separated the two germline ends. Germline V CDR1 and CDR2: SGHVS, FQNEAQ. CDR3 size: 17 residues. In nucleotides, the CDR3 is TGTGCCAGCAGCTTAGGTCGGGGGTCACAGGGGAACACTGAAGCTTTCTTT. This codes for CASSLGRGSQGNTEAFF.

The chain joins TRBV6-5 to TRBJ2-3; TRBD2 matches at 9 bases. From germline, CDR1 is MNHEY and CDR2 SVGAGI. V was clipped by 4 bases and J by 7 bases; unmatched bases: 6. This CDR3 contains 14 residues. The CDR3 DNA sequence: TGTGCCAGCAGTTCCTTAGCGGGGGTTAATACGCAGTATTTT. It yields the protein CASSSLAGVNTQYF.

The V gene is TRBV5-1, the J gene TRBJ2-7; D is possibly TRBD1 (5 bases). Trimming stripped 5 bases from V and 12 bases from J, with 24 bases between. This CDR3 contains 14 residues. Germline CDR1 is SGHRS and CDR2 is YFSETQ. CDR3 region: CASRQDMALEVWYF. CDR3 sequence (DNA): TGCGCCAGCAGACAGGACATGGCCTTGGAAGTATGGTACTTC. Complete variable domain (other parts from reference TRBV5-1 and TRBJ2-7): KAGVTQTPRYLIKTRGQQVTLSCSPISGHRSVSWYQQTPGQGLQFLFEYFSETQRNKGNFPGRFSGRQFSNSRSEMNVSTLELGDSALYLCASRQDMALEVWYFGPGTRLTVT.

This clone was recorded only once. This chain joins TRBV7-2 and TRBJ1-1, with D possibly TRBD1 on 6 matching bases. CDR1 SGHTA and CDR2 FQGNSA come from the germline V gene. This CDR3 contains 13 residues. V was pared by 6 bases and J by 1 base, with 9 bases between. In nucleotides, the CDR3 is TGTGCCAGCAGTTTACAGGGGAACACTGAAGCTTTCTTT. Encoded protein: CASSLQGNTEAFF. Combining the CDR3 with reference TRBV7-2 and TRBJ1-1 gives the whole variable domain GAGVSQSPSNKVTEKGKDVELRCDPISGHTALYWYRQSLGQGLEFLIYFQGNSAPDKSGLPSDRFSAERTGGSVSTLTIQRTQQEDSAVYLCASSLQGNTEAFFGQGTRLTVV.

The chain has TRBV7-9 and TRBJ2-7, with D possibly being TRBD2 (6 bases). In germline, CDR1 is SEHNR, CDR2 FQNEAQ (reference sequence). The CDR3 consists of 15 residues. V was trimmed by 1 base and J by 2 bases, leaving 12 bases between them. The CDR3 spells CASSLGGDGAYEQYF. Written as DNA, the CDR3 is TGTGCCAGCAGCTTAGGGGGGGACGGGGCCTACGAGCAGTACTTC.